There are many counts of the clone carrying this TCR beta chain. Via MiXCR, TCRdb re-called the RT-PCR reads, giving one row per CDR3 protein. This table has about 680,000 distinct CDR3 sequences, 11% to 15% appearing once. After removal of 2 bases from V and 4 bases from J, the junction contained 4 bases not matched to a gene. From germline, CDR1 is MNHNY and CDR2 SVGAGI (reference sequence). CDR3 length: 15 residues. The source of this sequence is a female donor in good health, serving as a healthy control. Sequencing was done on a sample of memory CD4+ T cells from blood. The chain recombines TRBV6-6 with TRBJ2-3; 9 bases agree with TRBD2. CDR3 protein: CASSYGAGGADTQYF. In DNA, the CDR3 is TGTGCCAGCAGTTACGGAGCGGGAGGTGCAGATACGCAGTATTTT.